Listed here are 32 T cell receptor beta chains from one sample, sequenced in a study of T-cell reconstitution after alpha-beta-depleted transplantation in children. Unique molecular identifiers were incorporated into the prepared TCRbeta library. Each CDR3 protein is one row after TCRdb ran MiXCR on the PCR reads. Of some 200,000 distinct CDR3 sequences listed, about 7% are singletons. The sequenced sample was PBMCs, obtained before TCRalphabeta/CD19-depleted stem cell transplant. The receptors originated from a boy between 2 and 10 years old with acute lymphoblastic leukemia, due to receive a stem cell transplant.

V usage is TRBV4-2 and J usage is TRBJ2-7; D is undetermined. This CDR3 contains 18 residues. Germline CDR1 reads LGHNA; CDR2 reads YNFKEQ. The ends were cut back, 1 base at V and 0 bases at J, with 19 bases in the middle. CDR3 bases: TGTGCCAGCAGCCAAGGCCTATCTTTGGTCCTTAGCTCCTACGAGCAGTACTTC. As protein: CASSQGLSLVLSSYEQYF.

Many counts were recorded for this clonotype. The chain employs TRBV28 and TRBJ2-6; D is tentatively TRBD1 or TRBD2 (5 bases each). Germline CDR1 MDHEN, CDR2 SYDVKM. The CDR3 runs to 15 residues. V gave up 3 bases and J gave up 1 base, with 7 bases separating them. In DNA, the CDR3 is TGTGCCAGCAGTTTGGGGACGTCTGGGGCCAACGTCCTGACTTTC. This translates into CASSLGTSGANVLTF.

This clonotype was seen at least ten times. The V call is TRBV20-1, the J call TRBJ2-5; maybe TRBD2 (8 bases). Between the trimmed V and J ends, which lost 7 bases and 5 bases, there was a span of 17 bases. CDR1 DFQATT and CDR2 SNEGSKA come from the germline V gene (reference sequence). The CDR3 has 13 residues. CDR3 residues: CSGTGGGRETQYF. The CDR3 DNA reads TGCAGTGGAACGGGAGGGGGCAGGGAGACCCAGTACTTC.

This clonotype was seen ten or more times. The rearrangement joins TRBV24-1 to TRBJ2-5; the D is unclear. Germline CDR1 KGHDR, CDR2 SFDVKD. The CDR3 extends over 15 amino acids. Deletions cut 4 bases from V and 1 base from J, with 12 bases between. CDR3 loop: CATSEIGDGQETQYF. DNA for the CDR3: TGTGCCACCAGTGAGATTGGGGATGGCCAAGAGACCCAGTACTTC.

The chain links TRBV2 to TRBJ1-1; the match to TRBD1 covers 7 bases. Germline V CDR1 and CDR2: SNHLY, FYNNEI. This CDR3 has 13 amino acids. J gave up 2 bases and V 8 bases, and 5 bases lay outside the gene matches. The CDR3 spells CASLGQINTEAFF. In DNA, the CDR3 is TGTGCCAGCCTGGGACAGATCAACACTGAAGCTTTCTTT.

The count of this clonotype is one. The rearrangement uses TRBV15 and TRBJ1-2; TRBD1 matches 9 bases. V was pared by 2 bases and J by 8 bases, with 6 bases of the junction left unmatched. Per the germline V gene, CDR1 is LNHNV and CDR2 is YYDKDF (reference sequence). CDR3 length equals 14 residues. Here the CDR3 DNA reads TGTGCCACCAGCAGACCGGGACAGGGTCGGGGCTACACCTTC. Its translation is CATSRPGQGRGYTF.

The chain joins TRBV5-6 to TRBJ1-5, with D tentatively TRBD1 (5 bases). The V end was cut by 1 base, the J end by 2 bases, with 16 bases between. CDR3 length equals 17 residues. The germline CDR1 and CDR2 sequences are SGHDT and YYEEEE. CDR3 DNA sequence: TGTGCCAGCAGCTTGTCTCAGGGCCTGTCGGGCAATCAGCCCCAGCATTTT. This sequence encodes CASSLSQGLSGNQPQHF. The whole variable domain, remainder taken from reference TRBV5-6 and TRBJ1-5, is DAGVTQSPTHLIKTRGQQVTLRCSPKSGHDTVSWYQQALGQGPQFIFQYYEEEERQRGNFPDRFSGHQFPNYSSELNVNALLLGDSALYLCASSLSQGLSGNQPQHFGDGTRLSIL.

This clonotype was seen repeatedly, ten times or more. The chain employs TRBV28 and TRBJ2-2; D might be TRBD2 (5 bases). CDR3 size: 15 residues. Germline assignment: CDR1 MDHEN and CDR2 SYDVKM. V was clipped by 6 bases and J by 3 bases, with 14 bases between them. DNA for the CDR3: TGTGCCAGCAGCCTAGGACGGGAAGACACCGGGGAGCTGTTTTTT. This translates into CASSLGREDTGELFF.

This clonotype was seen only a few times. The chain employs TRBV12-3 or TRBV12-4 and TRBJ1-2; the D is unclear. CDR3 length: 15 residues. V lost 5 bases and J 5 bases, leaving 18 bases between the germline ends. In nucleotides, the CDR3 is TGTGCCAGCAGTAACGACGGAGGTCTCGCTTATGGCTACACCTTC. It specifies CASSNDGGLAYGYTF.

The rearrangement links TRBV7-8 to TRBJ2-3; D remains unclear. The CDR3 runs 15 residues. Germline V CDR1 and CDR2: SGHVS, FQNEAQ. The germline V and J ends were trimmed by 5 bases and 6 bases, with 18 bases remaining between them. Here the CDR3 reads CASSPDYTLGDTQYF. CDR3 DNA: TGTGCCAGCAGCCCCGATTACACCCTAGGCGATACGCAGTATTTT.

Many counts were recorded for this clonotype. This rearrangement joins TRBV2 to TRBJ2-5, with 8 bases matching TRBD2. Unmatched junction bases numbered 19, after V lost 4 bases and J lost 0 bases. Germline V gene data show CDR1 as SNHLY and CDR2 as FYNNEI. This CDR3 spans 20 amino acids. CDR3 in amino acids: CASSVSREGTRARYQETQYF. In nucleotides, the CDR3 is TGTGCCAGCAGTGTGTCTCGGGAGGGGACGCGGGCACGGTACCAAGAGACCCAGTACTTC.

The chain uses TRBV20-1 and TRBJ2-1; no clear D gene. The V and J ends lost 5 bases and 0 bases respectively, with 14 bases between them. Germline V CDR1 and CDR2: DFQATT, SNEGSKA (reference sequence). This CDR3 region has 15 residues. The CDR3 spells CSAGPGARSYNEQFF. CDR3 in DNA: TGCAGTGCTGGGCCCGGCGCCCGCTCCTACAATGAGCAGTTCTTC.

This clonotype was seen only a few times. This chain links TRBV28 with TRBJ1-2; D ambiguous. The CDR3 runs to 11 residues. Trimming pared 1 base from V and 6 bases from J, leaving 3 bases between. The V gene's germline CDR1 is MDHEN and CDR2 SYDVKM. In DNA, the CDR3 is TGTGCCAGCAGTTTATCACATGGCTACACCTTC. Translated: CASSLSHGYTF.

This clonotype came up many times. CDR3 sequence: CSAGRGGPNEQFF. The DNA of the CDR3 is TGCAGTGCGGGGCGGGGCGGCCCCAATGAGCAGTTCTTC. The chain carries TRBV20-1 and TRBJ2-1; a weak D match, TRBD2 (6 bases). This CDR3 is 13 amino acids long. The germline V gene encodes CDR1 DFQATT and CDR2 SNEGSKA (reference sequence). Trimming cost V 6 bases and J 6 bases, with 15 bases left between them.

The chain employs TRBV7-2 and TRBJ2-5; 9 bases match TRBD1. The germline V gene has CDR1 SGHTA and CDR2 FQGNSA. There are 16 residues in the CDR3. V trimming: 5 bases; J trimming: 5 bases; junction bases outside the gene matches: 12. The chain's CDR3 is CASSLPPGTGRETQYF. The CDR3 bases are TGTGCCAGCAGCCTACCACCGGGGACAGGGAGGGAGACCCAGTACTTC.

The chain recombines TRBV28 with TRBJ2-1, with TRBD2 matching over 16 bases. CDR1 is MDHEN, CDR2 SYDVKM, per germline. J gave up 14 bases and V 7 bases, and 17 bases lay outside the gene matches. The CDR3 loop spans 17 amino acids. The CDR3 loop reads CASNPLGEGTSGGAKFF. For the CDR3, the DNA is TGTGCCAGCAACCCCCTGGGTGAGGGGACTAGCGGGGGGGCTAAGTTCTTC.

In this sample, this clonotype turned up many times. The V and J genes are TRBV29-1 and TRBJ2-6, with 7 bases aligning to TRBD2. The CDR3 contains 19 residues. The germline CDR1 and CDR2 sequences are SQVTM and ANQGSEA. V gave up 8 bases and J gave up 0 bases; unmatched junction bases: 19. CDR3 DNA sequence: TGCAGCCCCCGGGGGGTACAGGCTTCGGAGAGCTCTGGGGCCAACGTCCTGACTTTC. Translating it yields CSPRGVQASESSGANVLTF. Drawing the rest from reference TRBV29-1 and TRBJ2-6, the complete variable domain is SAVISQKPSRDICQRGTSLTIQCQVDSQVTMMFWYRQQPGQSLTLIATANQGSEATYESGFVIDKFPISRPNLTFSTLTVSNMSPEDSSIYLCSPRGVQASESSGANVLTFGAGSRLTVL.

This clonotype showed up just a few times. The V and J genes are TRBV12-3 or TRBV12-4 and TRBJ2-1; 9 bases map to TRBD2. V was clipped by 9 bases and J by 7 bases; unmatched bases: 10. The CDR3 spans 14 residues. As DNA, the CDR3 is TGTGCCAGTGAGAAGCGGGGGGCCCTGAATGAGCAGTTCTTC. Translated: CASEKRGALNEQFF.

This clonotype has at least ten counts. The chain carries TRBV20-1 and TRBJ2-2; 9 nucleotides match TRBD2. The germline CDR1 and CDR2 sequences are DFQATT and SNEGSKA (reference sequence). The CDR3 length is 13 residues. V shed 6 bases and J 6 bases; nucleotides not matched to a gene: 5. CDR3 region: CSAISGSPGELFF. In nucleotides, the CDR3 is TGCAGTGCGATTAGCGGGAGTCCCGGGGAGCTGTTTTTT.

The chain uses TRBV11-2 and TRBJ1-6; 8 bases map to TRBD1. With 5 bases clipped from V and 7 bases from J, the junction kept 13 bases outside the gene matches. The V gene's germline CDR1 is SGHAT and CDR2 FQNNGV. The CDR3 runs to 17 residues. The CDR3 loop is CASSLNPDRVRNSPLHF. The CDR3 coding sequence is TGTGCCAGCAGCCTTAATCCGGACAGGGTACGGAATTCACCCCTCCACTTT.

In its sample, this clonotype was seen many times. The chain carries TRBV3-1 and TRBJ1-5; D uncertain. V dropped 1 base and J dropped 3 bases, with 10 bases sitting between them. The CDR3 length is 15 residues. Germline V lookup: CDR1 LGHDT, CDR2 YNNKEL (reference sequence). The CDR3: CASSQGSQPNQPQHF. The DNA of the CDR3 is TGTGCCAGCAGCCAAGGTTCACAGCCCAATCAGCCCCAGCATTTT.

This clonotype showed up many times. The chain couples TRBV11-2 to TRBJ2-1; tentatively, D is TRBD2 (6 bases). Germline loops: CDR1 SGHAT, CDR2 FQNNGV. The CDR3 is made up of 15 amino acids. The V and J ends lost 1 base and 4 bases respectively, with 11 bases between them. DNA of the CDR3: TGTGCCAGCAGCTTAGCGCCGGGGGAATACAATGAGCAGTTCTTC. Translating it yields CASSLAPGEYNEQFF.

This clonotype was recorded many times. CDR3 coding DNA: TGTGCCAGCAGCCAAGATAGGGGACTAGCGGAGATCACAGATACGCAGTATTTT. It codes for CASSQDRGLAEITDTQYF. J is TRBJ2-3 and V is TRBV3-1; 11 nucleotides agree with TRBD2. Germline V gene lookup returns CDR1 LGHDT and CDR2 YNNKEL (reference sequence). This CDR3 has 18 amino acids. V shed 0 bases, J shed 2 bases, and the junction held 7 bases outside the gene matches.

This clonotype was counted only a few times. This rearrangement joins TRBV25-1 to TRBJ2-7; the match to TRBD2 covers 13 bases. CDR1 is MGHDK, CDR2 SYGVNS, per germline. J gave up 7 bases and V 4 bases, and 16 bases lay outside the gene matches. The CDR3 runs 18 residues. This CDR3 is CASSGTSGRSLPTLEQYF. The CDR3 DNA sequence: TGTGCCAGCAGTGGGACTAGCGGGAGATCCCTTCCGACCTTGGAGCAGTACTTC.

The chain is built from TRBV7-9 and TRBJ2-1, with TRBD2 as a possible D gene (6 bases). Germline V gives CDR1 SEHNR, CDR2 FQNEAQ (reference sequence). V dropped 11 bases and J dropped 6 bases, with 26 bases sitting between them. The CDR3 has 16 amino acids. The CDR3 DNA reads as TGTGCCGGGGCTGGGTCGGCGGGAAAGTTCCCCAATGAGCAGTTCTTC. Encoded protein: CAGAGSAGKFPNEQFF.

This clonotype was picked up many times. The rearrangement uses TRBV7-6 and TRBJ2-1; 7 bases agree with TRBD2. Trimming cost V 6 bases and J 5 bases; bases outside gene matches: 10. The CDR3 is 15 residues long. Germline V gene lookup returns CDR1 SGHVS and CDR2 FNYEAQ. The CDR3 DNA reads as TGTGCCAGCAGTATATCCGGGACTAACCACAATGAGCAGTTCTTC. This sequence encodes CASSISGTNHNEQFF.

Concerning this clonotype: It may be a read error: a sequence one base away is much more abundant. The CDR3 loop is CACSLGQGAPISNQPQHF. CDR3 bases: TGTGCCTGCAGTTTAGGACAGGGGGCTCCCATTAGCAATCAGCCCCAGCATTTT. This chain joins TRBV2 and TRBJ1-5, with 11 bases matching TRBD1. The CDR3 is 18 amino acids. CDR1 SNHLY and CDR2 FYNNEI come from the germline V gene.

This clonotype was found a few times. This chain connects TRBV12-3 or TRBV12-4 to TRBJ1-1; 7 bases are shared with TRBD1. V trimming: 5 bases; J trimming: 1 base; junction bases outside the gene matches: 4. The CDR3 sequence is 14 residues long. CDR3 DNA sequence: TGTGCCAGCAGTCTATGGGACAGGAACACTGAAGCTTTCTTT. It encodes CASSLWDRNTEAFF.

In its sample, this clonotype was seen a few times. The rearrangement links TRBV20-1 to TRBJ2-1; 8 bases match TRBD2. The CDR3 is made up of 14 amino acids. The trim removed 3 bases at V and 10 bases at J, leaving 11 bases unmatched. The germline gives CDR1 DFQATT, CDR2 SNEGSKA (reference sequence). This CDR3 is CSARASGSLSEQFF. The CDR3 coding sequence is TGCAGTGCTAGGGCGAGCGGGAGCTTGAGCGAGCAGTTCTTC.

This clonotype came up a few times. V is TRBV7-8 and J is TRBJ2-1; D is unresolved. The germline V gene has CDR1 SGHVS and CDR2 FQNEAQ. The CDR3 totals 11 residues. V was shortened by 5 bases and J by 10 bases, with 9 bases between the two germline ends. CDR3 sequence (DNA): TGTGCCAGCAGCGCGAGCTGGGAGCAGTTCTTC. Its translation is CASSASWEQFF.

This clonotype was seen many times. CDR3 coding DNA: TGTGCCAGCAGTTTAGGAAATTCACCCCTCCACTTT. As protein: CASSLGNSPLHF. The chain recombines TRBV28 with TRBJ1-6; D ambiguous. The CDR3 is 12 residues long. The V end was cut by 2 bases, the J end by 7 bases, with 3 bases between. Germline values: CDR1 MDHEN, CDR2 SYDVKM.

This clonotype was detected many times. The rearrangement uses TRBV28 and TRBJ2-2; 7 bases align to TRBD2. Germline V CDR1 and CDR2: MDHEN, SYDVKM. This CDR3 region has 15 residues. Unmatched junction bases numbered 4, after V lost 5 bases and J lost 1 base. The CDR3 here is CASSLLARNTGELFF. The DNA of the CDR3 is TGTGCCAGCAGTCTACTAGCGCGGAACACCGGGGAGCTGTTTTTT.